Listed below are T cell receptor beta chains from one sample, sequenced in a study of shared clonotypes between healthy human individuals. The protocol was immunoSEQ multiplex PCR, while the TCRdb copy is restricted to in-frame clones and leaves out a portion. The sample contains roughly 2.6 million clones, 85% to 95% of which appear only once. Sequenced material: naive CD4+ T cells sorted from blood. The receptors shown here come from a man between 18 and 35 years old in good health. The conserved cysteine and the conserved F or W are not part of the CDR3 here. Fields, in order: J gene, V gene, CDR3 protein.

TRBJ2-1,TRBV5-4,ASSRGTDGWNEQF
TRBJ2-1,TRBV28,ASSSGGALEDEQF
TRBJ2-1,TRBV10-3,AISEPGLSSYNEQF
TRBJ1-5,TRBV28,ASSLYHRGGRGNQPQH
TRBJ2-3,TRBV5-1,ASSGVGASTDTQY
TRBJ1-1,TRBV28,ASRRYTGTGAGMNTEAF
TRBJ1-6,TRBV6-5,ASSGQPSNSPLH
TRBJ2-7,TRBV11-2,ASSLRAAGATQHSYEQY
TRBJ2-1,TRBV10-2,ASSESSSGGLSSYNEQF
TRBJ2-1,TRBV30,AWSTPRPGLAGVLEQF
TRBJ2-4,TRBV6-5,ASSETWGGNIQY
TRBJ1-6,TRBV7-2,ATGRQGTSPLH
TRBJ2-7,TRBV19,ASSTREGTYEQY
TRBJ1-1,TRBV27,ASSLSGSRVATEAF
TRBJ2-1,TRBV6-5,ASSYRSLAGVNEQF
TRBJ2-7,TRBV10-3,AISKTGSLVYEQY
TRBJ1-1,TRBV5-1,ASSLEGGFTEAF
TRBJ2-3,TRBV27,ASSSPTALIDTQY
TRBJ2-1,TRBV2,ASSEAGSSYNEQF
TRBJ1-4,TRBV5-1,ASASRGLREKLF
TRBJ2-3,TRBV7-2,ASSWQGGPDTQY
TRBJ2-5,TRBV11-2,ASSSEPGGTGNQETQY
TRBJ2-5,TRBV10-3,AISPTGGETQY
TRBJ2-1,TRBV18,ASSPPMVNEQF
TRBJ2-1,TRBV28,ASARAGGPRNEQF
TRBJ2-3,TRBV7-9,ASSLITGGGAPDTQY
TRBJ1-6,TRBV6-5,ASSYFRTAINSPLH
TRBJ2-7,TRBV7-2,ASSLAQGVYEQY
TRBJ2-3,TRBV7-3,ASSPMGNALDTQY
TRBJ2-2,TRBV7-7,ASSSKPGTGELF
TRBJ2-1,TRBV5-1,ASSSFLSGSGGMNEQF
TRBJ1-2,TRBV19,ATSRDPGVYT
TRBJ2-7,TRBV27,ASSLASGGSAHEQY
TRBJ2-1,TRBV18,ASSRPGLPGVF
TRBJ2-5,TRBV5-6,ASSGGAGETQY
TRBJ2-7,TRBV6-5,ASSYSMDGTYEQY
TRBJ2-7,TRBV28,ASSLVGQGAYEQY
TRBJ1-4,TRBV28,ASNWRTEKLF
TRBJ1-1,TRBV7-9,ASSLDSPGLFTEAF
TRBJ2-2,TRBV18,ASSPGTGGTGELF
TRBJ2-6,TRBV19,ASQPSGANVLT
TRBJ1-3,TRBV6-1,ASTLQGGSGNTIY
TRBJ1-6,TRBV28,ASSFNGFRRSPLH
TRBJ2-3,TRBV6-1,ASSEKGLAGGVRDTQY
TRBJ1-6,TRBV21-1,ASSKALFGKEQGLDSPLH
TRBJ1-2,TRBV18,ASSPGTSPTTGYT
TRBJ2-5,TRBV28,ASSLPRGIQETQY
TRBJ2-3,TRBV7-6,ASSFGSGTSTDTQY
TRBJ2-3,TRBV5-6,ASSSPPTRAGTDTQY
TRBJ2-1,TRBV5-1,ASSFADPGNEQF
TRBJ1-6,TRBV19,ASSRGGLGSPLH
TRBJ2-7,TRBV2,ASSEAKDLTRGEQY
TRBJ2-7,TRBV5-1,ASTPGATYEQY
TRBJ2-1,TRBV7-3,ASSSQGWDEQF
TRBJ1-5,TRBV18,ASSPQARDAVRQPQH